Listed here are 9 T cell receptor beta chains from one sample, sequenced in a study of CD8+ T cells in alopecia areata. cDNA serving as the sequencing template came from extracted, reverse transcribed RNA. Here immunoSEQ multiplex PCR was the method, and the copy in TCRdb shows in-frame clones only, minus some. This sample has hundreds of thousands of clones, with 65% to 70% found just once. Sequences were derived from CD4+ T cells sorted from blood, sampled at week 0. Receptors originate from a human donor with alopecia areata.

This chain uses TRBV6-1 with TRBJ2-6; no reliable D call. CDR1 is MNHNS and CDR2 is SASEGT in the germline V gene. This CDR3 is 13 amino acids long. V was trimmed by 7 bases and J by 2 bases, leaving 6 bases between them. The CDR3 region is CASTATGANVLTF. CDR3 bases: TGTGCCAGCACCGCTACTGGGGCCAACGTCCTGACTTTC.

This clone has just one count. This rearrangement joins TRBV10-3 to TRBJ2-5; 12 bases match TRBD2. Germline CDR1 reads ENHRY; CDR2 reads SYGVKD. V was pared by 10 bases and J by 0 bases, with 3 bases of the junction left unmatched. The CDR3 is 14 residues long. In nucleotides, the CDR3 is TGTGCCACCCGGACTAGCGGGGACCAAGAGACCCAGTACTTC. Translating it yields CATRTSGDQETQYF.

The CDR3 DNA is TGTGCCAGCAGCCAAGATTCCTATTACACCGGGGAGCTGTTTTTT. Its protein product is CASSQDSYYTGELFF. The V gene is TRBV4-2, the J gene TRBJ2-2; no definite D call. Germline CDR1 is LGHNA and CDR2 is YNFKEQ. The V and J ends lost 0 bases and 3 bases respectively, with 8 bases between them. This CDR3 contains 15 residues.

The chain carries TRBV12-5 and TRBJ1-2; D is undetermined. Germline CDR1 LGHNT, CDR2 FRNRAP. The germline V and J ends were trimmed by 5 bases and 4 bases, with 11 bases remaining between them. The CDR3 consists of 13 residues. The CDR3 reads CASGLDGLYGYTF. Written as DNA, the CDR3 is TGTGCTAGTGGTCTGGACGGTCTCTATGGCTACACCTTC.

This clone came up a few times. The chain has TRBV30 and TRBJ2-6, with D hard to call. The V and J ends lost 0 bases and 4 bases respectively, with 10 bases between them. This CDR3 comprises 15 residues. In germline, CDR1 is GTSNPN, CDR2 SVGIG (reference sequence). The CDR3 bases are TGTGCCTGGAGTGTCCCCGGGTACGGGGCCAACGTCCTGACTTTC. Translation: CAWSVPGYGANVLTF.

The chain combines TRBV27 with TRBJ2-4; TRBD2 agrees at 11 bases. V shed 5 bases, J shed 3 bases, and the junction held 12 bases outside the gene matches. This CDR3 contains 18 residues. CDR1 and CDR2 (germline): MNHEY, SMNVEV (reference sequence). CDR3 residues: CASSPRLAGGVGKNIQYF. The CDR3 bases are TGTGCCAGCAGTCCCCGGCTAGCGGGGGGTGTTGGCAAAAACATTCAGTACTTC.

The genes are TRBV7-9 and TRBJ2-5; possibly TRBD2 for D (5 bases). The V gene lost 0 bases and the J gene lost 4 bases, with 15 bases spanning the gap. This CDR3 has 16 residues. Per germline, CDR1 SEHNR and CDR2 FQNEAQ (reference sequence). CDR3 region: CASSLAEGAGRETQYF. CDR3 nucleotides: TGTGCCAGCAGCTTAGCCGAGGGTGCCGGCCGAGAGACCCAGTACTTC.

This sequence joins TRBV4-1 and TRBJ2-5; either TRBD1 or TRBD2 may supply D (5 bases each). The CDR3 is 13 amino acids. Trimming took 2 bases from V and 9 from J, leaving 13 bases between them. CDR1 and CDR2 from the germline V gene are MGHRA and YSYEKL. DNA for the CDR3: TGCGCCAGCAGCCAACGGGGCAAGGAGGCCCAGTACTTC. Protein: CASSQRGKEAQYF.

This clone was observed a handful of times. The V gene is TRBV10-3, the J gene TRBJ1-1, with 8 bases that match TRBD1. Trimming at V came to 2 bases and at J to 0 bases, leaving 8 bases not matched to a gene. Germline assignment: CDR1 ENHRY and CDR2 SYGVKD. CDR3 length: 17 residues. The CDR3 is CAISEQDRDGLNTEAFF. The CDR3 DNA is TGTGCCATCAGTGAGCAGGACAGGGACGGGCTGAACACTGAAGCTTTCTTT.